Each of the 18 T cell receptor beta chains below was sequenced from the same sample in a study of blood T cell repertoires in COVID-19. Sequenced by immunoSEQ multiplex PCR; TCRdb stores in-frame clones only, minus some. This sample carries about 480,000 clones, approximately 88% of them seen once, and the ten largest clones take approximately 2%. The sample comprised PBMCs or T cells enriched from blood (not recorded which). Receptors were obtained from a woman in her thirties or forties who had recovered from COVID-19.

The rearrangement links TRBV11-2 to TRBJ1-2; perhaps TRBD1 as D (5 bases). Germline CDR1 and CDR2: SGHAT and FQNNGV. Trimming took off 3 bases at V and 0 bases at J, with 14 bases between the two ends. The CDR3 runs to 16 residues. The CDR3 nucleotides are TGTGCCAGCAGCTTTGGGACGGGGGAGGCTAACTATGGCTACACCTTC. Protein sequence: CASSFGTGEANYGYTF.

This rearrangement joins TRBV18 to TRBJ1-2, with 8 bases that match TRBD1. Per germline, CDR1 KGHSH and CDR2 LQKENI. The CDR3 totals 15 residues. V gave up 5 bases and J gave up 3 bases; unmatched junction bases: 8. The CDR3 spells CASSTQQGGYYGYTF. In DNA, the CDR3 is TGTGCCAGCTCAACCCAACAGGGGGGATACTATGGCTACACCTTC.

This clone has more than one count but fewer than ten. Other DNA variants within this sample encode the same CDR3. V gene TRBV7-9 combines with J gene TRBJ1-3; TRBD1 matches 9 bases. With 5 bases clipped from V and 1 base from J, the junction kept 3 bases outside the gene matches. CDR3 length: 15 amino acids. Germline CDR1 SEHNR, CDR2 FQNEAQ (reference sequence). The CDR3 reads CASSKQGASGNTIYF. CDR3 in DNA: TGTGCCAGCAGCAAACAGGGGGCGTCTGGAAACACCATATATTTT.

The chain joins TRBV7-2 to TRBJ1-1; 7 bases are shared with TRBD1. The CDR3 consists of 13 residues. V gave up 4 bases and J gave up 13 bases; unmatched junction bases: 12. Germline CDR1 SGHTA, CDR2 FQGNSA. CDR3 in amino acids: CASSSLQGSPVFF. CDR3 coding DNA: TGTGCCAGCAGCTCCTTACAGGGGTCGCCGGTTTTCTTT.

The chain joins TRBV10-2 to TRBJ2-5; 11 positions match TRBD2. Germline lookup yields CDR1 WSHSY and CDR2 SAAADI. The CDR3 consists of 16 residues. The junction had 8 bases not matched to a gene; V was cut back by 6 bases and J by 2 bases. The CDR3 DNA reads TGCGCCAGCAGATTAGGACTAGCGGGCCCACAAGAGACCCAGTACTTC. As protein: CASRLGLAGPQETQYF.

This sequence joins TRBV24-1 and TRBJ2-1; D not resolved. The CDR3 has 13 residues. Germline CDR1 is KGHDR and CDR2 is SFDVKD. Trimming cost V 3 bases and J 7 bases, with 9 bases left between them. The CDR3: CATSDPLRNEQFF. CDR3 nucleotides: TGTGCCACCAGTGATCCCTTGAGGAATGAGCAGTTCTTC.

The CDR3 DNA reads as TGCGCCAGCAGCCCCCAGATAGCGGGGTACAATGAGCAGTTCTTC. This translates into CASSPQIAGYNEQFF. The gene calls are TRBV4-3 and TRBJ2-1, with 8 bases aligning to TRBD2. Looked up from germline, CDR1 is LGHNA and CDR2 is YSLEER. V lost 4 bases, J lost 4 bases, and 6 bases stayed unmatched. CDR3 length: 15 amino acids.

This chain connects TRBV27 to TRBJ1-1; TRBD1 might be the D (6 bases). CDR3 size: 13 residues. Per the germline V gene, CDR1 is MNHEY and CDR2 is SMNVEV (reference sequence). V dropped 5 bases and J dropped 8 bases, with 15 bases sitting between them. The CDR3 DNA sequence: TGTGCCAGCAGTCGAATAAGGGGGGGGGAAGCTTTCTTT. Residues: CASSRIRGGEAFF.

This clone was detected only once. The chain joins TRBV10-3 to TRBJ2-2; the match to TRBD2 covers 10 bases. The CDR3 spans 20 residues. Germline V gene data show CDR1 as ENHRY and CDR2 as SYGVKD. With V trimmed by 4 bases and J by 5 bases, 19 bases remained unmatched. The CDR3 reads CAISGPTGSAGGPGTGELFF. The CDR3 coding sequence is TGTGCCATCAGTGGCCCCACCGGTTCAGCGGGAGGGCCAGGGACCGGGGAGCTGTTTTTT.

This chain uses TRBV6-2 or TRBV6-3 with TRBJ1-2; TRBD1 aligns across 9 bases. This CDR3 has 15 amino acids. Germline CDR1 reads MNHEY; CDR2 reads SVGEGT. Germline trimming cut 0 bases from V and 5 bases from J; bases unmatched to any gene: 4. This CDR3 is CASSYSTGQGYGYTF. CDR3 nucleotide sequence: TGTGCCAGCAGTTACTCGACCGGACAGGGGTATGGCTACACCTTC.

J is TRBJ1-6 and V is TRBV5-1, with a weak D call TRBD1 (5 bases). CDR1 is SGHRS and CDR2 is YFSETQ in the germline V gene. V was pared by 7 bases and J by 7 bases, with 21 bases between. This CDR3 is 16 amino acids long. Written as DNA, the CDR3 is TGCGCCAGCGGCCCCGGAACAGGCTCGGTCAATTCACCCCTCCACTTT. Translated, it gives CASGPGTGSVNSPLHF.

The chain links TRBV11-2 to TRBJ2-5; 9 positions match TRBD2. The germline V gene has CDR1 SGHAT and CDR2 FQNNGV. This CDR3 is 15 amino acids long. The trim removed 5 bases at V and 5 bases at J, leaving 9 bases unmatched. Written as DNA, the CDR3 is TGTGCCAGCAGCCATTATAGCGGGAGTGAGGAGACCCAGTACTTC. It codes for CASSHYSGSEETQYF. The complete variable domain, with remaining parts taken from reference TRBV11-2 and TRBJ2-5, reads EAGVAQSPRYKIIEKRQSVAFWCNPISGHATLYWYQQILGQGPKLLIQFQNNGVVDDSQLPKDRFSAERLKGVDSTLKIQPAKLEDSAVYLCASSHYSGSEETQYFGPGTRLLVL.

The chain couples TRBV7-2 to TRBJ1-1; D perhaps matches TRBD1 (6 bases). Between the trimmed V and J ends, which lost 3 bases and 1 base, there was a span of 9 bases. Looked up from germline, CDR1 is SGHTA and CDR2 is FQGNSA. The CDR3 is 14 residues long. Here the CDR3 DNA reads TGTGCCAGCAGCTTCAGGGGTACGAACACTGAAGCTTTCTTT. Translation gives CASSFRGTNTEAFF.

The V gene is TRBV12-3 or TRBV12-4, the J gene TRBJ1-1; tentative D call: TRBD1 (6 bases). V was pared by 4 bases and J by 11 bases, with 14 bases between. The CDR3 length is 12 residues. CDR3 loop: CASSYSGAVAFF. The CDR3 DNA reads TGTGCCAGCAGTTATTCAGGGGCCGTGGCTTTCTTT.

This chain joins TRBV29-1 and TRBJ2-3, with 8 positions matching TRBD2. Germline V gene sequence: CDR1 SQVTM, CDR2 ANQGSEA. The CDR3 spans 16 residues. The J segment lost 6 bases and the V segment lost 7 bases, leaving 18 bases of the junction unmatched. CDR3 DNA sequence: TGCAGCGCCGGAGGTCTTGCGGGGGGCCCCCAGGATACGCAGTATTTT. Protein sequence: CSAGGLAGGPQDTQYF.

This clone was observed once. The CDR3 DNA is TGTGCCAGCAGCAACCGGGACAAAAAGGGCACTGAAGCTTTCTTT. It yields the protein CASSNRDKKGTEAFF. This chain links TRBV7-9 with TRBJ1-1; the D gene is possibly TRBD1 (6 bases). Trimming shortened V by 5 bases and J by 4 bases, and 17 bases separated the two germline ends. The CDR3 has 15 amino acids. Germline V gene sequence: CDR1 SEHNR, CDR2 FQNEAQ (reference sequence).

The V call is TRBV19, the J call TRBJ1-2; 7 nucleotides align to TRBD1. In germline, CDR1 is LNHDA, CDR2 SQIVND (reference sequence). The trim removed 5 bases at V and 4 bases at J, leaving 13 bases unmatched. The CDR3 has 16 amino acids. The CDR3 loop is CASSPPGTAGGYGYTF. The CDR3 bases are TGTGCCAGTAGTCCCCCAGGGACAGCGGGGGGCTATGGCTACACCTTC.

As to this clone: Other DNA sequences in the same sample also yield this CDR3. This chain joins TRBV5-1 and TRBJ2-1; no definite D call. Trimming stripped 2 bases from V and 0 bases from J, with 9 bases between. Germline lookup yields CDR1 SGHRS and CDR2 YFSETQ. The CDR3 totals 15 residues. The CDR3 loop reads CASSFTESSYNEQFF. The CDR3 DNA reads TGCGCCAGCAGCTTCACAGAGAGCTCCTACAATGAGCAGTTCTTC.